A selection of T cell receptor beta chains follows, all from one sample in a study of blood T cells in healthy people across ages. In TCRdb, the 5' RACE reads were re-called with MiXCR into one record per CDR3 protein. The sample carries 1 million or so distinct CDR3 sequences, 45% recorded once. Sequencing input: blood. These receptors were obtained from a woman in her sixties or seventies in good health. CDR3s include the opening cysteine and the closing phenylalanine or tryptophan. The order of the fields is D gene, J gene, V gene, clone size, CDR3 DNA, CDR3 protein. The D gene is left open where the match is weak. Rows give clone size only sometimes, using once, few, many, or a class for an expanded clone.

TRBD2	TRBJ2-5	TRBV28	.	TGTGCCAGCAGCGCAGGACTAGCGGGAGAAGAGACCCAGTACTTC	CASSAGLAGEETQYF
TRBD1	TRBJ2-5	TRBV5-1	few	TGCGCCAGCAGCTCTGTTGGGACAGAACAAGAGACCCAGTACTTC	CASSSVGTEQETQYF
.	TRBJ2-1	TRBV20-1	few	TGCAGTGCTGGACCACATAGCTCCTACAATGAGCAGTTCTTC	CSAGPHSSYNEQFF
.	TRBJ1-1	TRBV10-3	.	TGTGCCATCAGTGATGGAGGAGGCGGGACTGAAGCTTTCTTT	CAISDGGGGTEAFF
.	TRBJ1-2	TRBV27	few	TGTGCCAGCAGTCCCATCCAGGGGAATTCCTATGGCTACACCTTC	CASSPIQGNSYGYTF
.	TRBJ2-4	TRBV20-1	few	TGCAGTGCTAGAGTGGTTTGGGGGTCGACTCGAAACATTCAGTACTTC	CSARVVWGSTRNIQYF
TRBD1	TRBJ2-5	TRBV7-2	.	TGTGCCAGCAGTTTTGACAGGGGGGGGTGGGAGACCCAGTACTTC	CASSFDRGGWETQYF
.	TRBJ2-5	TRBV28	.	TGTGCCACCGTGCACGGGAAGGGTGGGGAGACCCAGTACTTC	CATVHGKGGETQYF
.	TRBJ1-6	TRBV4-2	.	TGTGCCAGCAGCCAAGAGCAGGAAAGCTCACCCCTCCACTTT	CASSQEQESSPLHF
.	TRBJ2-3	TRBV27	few	TGTGCCAGCAGTTTATTTGGACCCAATACCAATACGCAGTATTTT	CASSLFGPNTNTQYF
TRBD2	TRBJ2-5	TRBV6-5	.	TGTGCCAGCAGTTACGTTAGCGGGAGAGGGGAGACCCAGTACTTC	CASSYVSGRGETQYF
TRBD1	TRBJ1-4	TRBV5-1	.	TGCGCCAGCAGCTCCTGGACAGGGGGGGGCGAAAAACTGTTTTTT	CASSSWTGGGEKLFF
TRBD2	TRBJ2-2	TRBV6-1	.	TGTGCCAGCAGTGAGGCGGGACTAAACACCGGGGAGCTGTTTTTT	CASSEAGLNTGELFF
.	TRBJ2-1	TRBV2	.	TGTGCCAGCAGTGAAGATGGTAGGGGGGTTGGGGAGCAGTTCTTC	CASSEDGRGVGEQFF
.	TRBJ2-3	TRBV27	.	TGTGCCAGCAGTTTTGGAGGGAGAGGCACAGATACGCAGTATTTT	CASSFGGRGTDTQYF
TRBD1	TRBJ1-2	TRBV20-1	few	TGCAGTGCTAGGGGACAGGGGGCGTATGGCTACACCTTC	CSARGQGAYGYTF
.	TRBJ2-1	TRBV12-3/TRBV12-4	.	TGTGCCAGCAGTTTAGCCCCAGTTGGGTGGGAGCAGTTCTTC	CASSLAPVGWEQFF
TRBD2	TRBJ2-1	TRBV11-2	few	TGTGCCAGCAGCACGGAGAGGTGGACTAGCGGGAGCCCCAGGGAGCAGTTCTTC	CASSTERWTSGSPREQFF
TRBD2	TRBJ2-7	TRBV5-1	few	TGCGCCAGCAGCCAGTCTAGCGGAACCTCCTACGAGCAGTACTTC	CASSQSSGTSYEQYF
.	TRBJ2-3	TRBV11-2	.	TGTGCCAGCAGCTTTGGGGGGGCGGTGGATACGCAGTATTTT	CASSFGGAVDTQYF
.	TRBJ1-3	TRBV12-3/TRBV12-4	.	TGTGCCAGCATTACACTGAGCTCTGGAAACACCATATATTTT	CASITLSSGNTIYF
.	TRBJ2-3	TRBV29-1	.	TGCAGCGTGTCACGGGGTCTCACAGATACGCAGTATTTT	CSVSRGLTDTQYF
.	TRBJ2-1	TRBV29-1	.	TGCAGCGTCGGGCCTTCGGGAGCAGGTGAGCAGTTCTTC	CSVGPSGAGEQFF
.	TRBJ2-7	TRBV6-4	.	TGTGCCAGCAGTGACTCTGCAGGAGCGGTCGAGCAGTACTTC	CASSDSAGAVEQYF
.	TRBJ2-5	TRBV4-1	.	TGCGCCAGCGGCCGGCCGCAGGGGAATGAGCAGTACTTC	CASGRPQGNEQYF
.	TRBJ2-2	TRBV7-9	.	TGTGCCAGCAGCTTACCGGGGATTGTCACCGGGGAGCTGTTTTTT	CASSLPGIVTGELFF
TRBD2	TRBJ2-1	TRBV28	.	TGTGCCAGCAGTTTAAAACGGACTAGCGGAGCGAAGTACAATGAGCAGTTCTTC	CASSLKRTSGAKYNEQFF
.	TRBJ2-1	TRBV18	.	TGTGCCAGCTCACCACCGGGAAGCTACCTCGATGAGCAGTTCTTC	CASSPPGSYLDEQFF
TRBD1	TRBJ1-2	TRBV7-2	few	TGTGCCAGCAGCTTAGCGGTGGACAGGGGGAAGGGCTACACCTTC	CASSLAVDRGKGYTF
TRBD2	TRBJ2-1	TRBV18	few	TGTGCCAGCTCTATAGCGGGAGACCCCTACAATGAGCAGTTCTTC	CASSIAGDPYNEQFF
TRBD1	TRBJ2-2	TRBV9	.	TGTGCCAGCAGCGAGACAGGGGATGTGGTCGCCGGGGAGCTGTTTTTT	CASSETGDVVAGELFF
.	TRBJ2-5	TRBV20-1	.	TGCAGTGCTAGGGATGGGGCGGTCGAGACCCAGTACTTC	CSARDGAVETQYF
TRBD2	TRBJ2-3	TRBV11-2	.	TGTGCCAGCAGCTTAGATTGGGCTAGCGGGAGGCAGTATTTT	CASSLDWASGRQYF
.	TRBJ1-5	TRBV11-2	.	TGTGCCAGCAGCTTACTACCCAATCAGCCCCAGCATTTT	CASSLLPNQPQHF
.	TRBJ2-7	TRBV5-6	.	TGTGCCAGCAGCTCACTTGACACATACTACGAGCAGTACTTC	CASSSLDTYYEQYF
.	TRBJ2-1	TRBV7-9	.	TGTGCCAGCAGCCCGCTGCAGGGGGGTAGGAATGAGCAGTTCTTC	CASSPLQGGRNEQFF
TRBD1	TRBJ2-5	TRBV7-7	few	TGTGCCAGCAGTAGGGGGCTCGGAGAGACCCAGTACTTC	CASSRGLGETQYF
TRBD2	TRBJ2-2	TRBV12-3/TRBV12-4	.	TGTGCCAGCAGCCGACTAGCGGGGCAGGTCGGGGAGCTGTTTTTT	CASSRLAGQVGELFF
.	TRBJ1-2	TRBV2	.	TGTGCCAGCAGTGAAGACCCGACAACCTATGGCTACACCTTC	CASSEDPTTYGYTF
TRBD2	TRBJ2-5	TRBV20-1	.	TGCAGTCATGGGACTAGCGGGAGGGCGTGGCAAGAGACCCAGTACTTC	CSHGTSGRAWQETQYF
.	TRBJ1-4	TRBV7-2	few	TGTGCCAGCAGCTTACGACCCGCGGCAACTAATGAAAAACTGTTTTTT	CASSLRPAATNEKLFF
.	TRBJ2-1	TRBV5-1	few	TGCGCCAGCAGCTTGACCCTTAGCGACAGCAATGAGCAGTTCTTC	CASSLTLSDSNEQFF
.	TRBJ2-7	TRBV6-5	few	TGTGCCAGCAGTTTAAGGGGGCCTAGCGGAGACTACGAGCAGTACTTC	CASSLRGPSGDYEQYF
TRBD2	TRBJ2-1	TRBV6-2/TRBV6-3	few	TGTGCCAGCAGTTGGGGACTAGGGTCCGGTGAGCAGTTCTTC	CASSWGLGSGEQFF
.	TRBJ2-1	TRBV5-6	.	TGTGCCAGCAGCCACACTAACGACAATGAGCAGTTCTTC	CASSHTNDNEQFF
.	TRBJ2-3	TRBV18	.	TGTGCCAGCTCCGGGACTTTTGCCACAGATACGCAGTATTTT	CASSGTFATDTQYF
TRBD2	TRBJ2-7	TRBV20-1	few	TGCAGTGCTCGATCTAGCGGGAGGTCCTCCGGAAGCTCCTACGAGCAGTACTTC	CSARSSGRSSGSSYEQYF
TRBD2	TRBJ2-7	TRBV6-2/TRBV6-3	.	TGTGCCAGCAGTTCCGGGACTAGCGGGAGGGTCCTCTCCTACGAGCAGTACTTC	CASSSGTSGRVLSYEQYF
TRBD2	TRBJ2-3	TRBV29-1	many	TGCAGCGTTGATAGAGCGGGACCCATCACAGATACGCAGTATTTT	CSVDRAGPITDTQYF
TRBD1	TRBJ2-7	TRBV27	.	TGTGCCAGCAGCCCGGACAGGGGGGATAGATACGAGCAGTACTTC	CASSPDRGDRYEQYF
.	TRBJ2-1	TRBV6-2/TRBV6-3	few	TGTGCCAGCAGTCCCCACTCTATCAAACCCGACGGTGAGCAGTTCTTC	CASSPHSIKPDGEQFF
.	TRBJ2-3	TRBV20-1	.	TGCAGTCCACTCCGCCTACTCACAGATACGCAGTATTTT	CSPLRLLTDTQYF
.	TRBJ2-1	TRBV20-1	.	TGCAGTGCTAGCCGAACAGGGCGAGGGAATGAGCAGTTCTTC	CSASRTGRGNEQFF
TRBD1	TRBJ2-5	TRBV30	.	TGTGCCGGAACGACAGGGAAAAAGACCCAGTACTTC	CAGTTGKKTQYF
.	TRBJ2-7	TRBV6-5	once	TGTGCCAGCAGCCGGGACACCACCTACGAGCAGAACTTC	CASSRDTTYEQNF